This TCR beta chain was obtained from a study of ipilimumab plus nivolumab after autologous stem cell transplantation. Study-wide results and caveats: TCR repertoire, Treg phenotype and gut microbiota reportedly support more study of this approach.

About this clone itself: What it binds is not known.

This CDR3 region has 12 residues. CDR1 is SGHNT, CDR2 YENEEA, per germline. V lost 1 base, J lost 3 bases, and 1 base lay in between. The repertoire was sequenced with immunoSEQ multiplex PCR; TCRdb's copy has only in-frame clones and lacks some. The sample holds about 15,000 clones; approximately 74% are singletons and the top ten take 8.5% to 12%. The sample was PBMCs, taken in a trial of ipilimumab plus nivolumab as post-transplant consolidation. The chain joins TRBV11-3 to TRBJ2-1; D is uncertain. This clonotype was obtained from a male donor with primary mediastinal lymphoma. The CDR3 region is CASSLGYNEQFF. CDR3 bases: TGTGCCAGCAGCTTAGGCTACAATGAGCAGTTCTTC.